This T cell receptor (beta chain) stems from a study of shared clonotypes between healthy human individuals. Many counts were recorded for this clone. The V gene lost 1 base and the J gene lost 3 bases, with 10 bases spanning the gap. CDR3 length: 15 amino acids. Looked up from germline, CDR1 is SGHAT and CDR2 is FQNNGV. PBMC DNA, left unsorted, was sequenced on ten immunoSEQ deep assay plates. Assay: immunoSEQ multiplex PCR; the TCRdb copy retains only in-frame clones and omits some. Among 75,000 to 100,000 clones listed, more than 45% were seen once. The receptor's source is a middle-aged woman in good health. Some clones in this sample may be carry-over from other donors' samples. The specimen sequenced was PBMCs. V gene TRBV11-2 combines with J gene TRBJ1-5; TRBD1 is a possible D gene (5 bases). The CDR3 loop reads CASSLGGGANQPQHF. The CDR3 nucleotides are TGTGCCAGCAGCTTAGGCGGCGGGGCCAATCAGCCCCAGCATTTT.